A selection of T cell receptor beta chains follows, all from one sample in a study of cytomegalovirus exposure and HLA in healthy donors. The repertoire was sequenced with immunoSEQ multiplex PCR; TCRdb's copy has only in-frame clones and lacks some. The sample lists 95,000 to 150,000 clones; 76% were seen once. The sequenced material came from PBMCs. These TCRs come from a man over 45 in good health and CMV-seronegative. Both conserved end residues are part of each CDR3. A D gene is named only where the DNA matches it firmly. Only some rows state a clone size, as once, few, many or a class for expanded clones.

clone_size: -
v_call: TRBV7-2
j_call: TRBJ1-1
d_call: TRBD1
cdr3_nt: TGTGCCAGCAGCTTAGGCCACAGGGGCACTGAAGCTTTCTTT
cdr3_aa: CASSLGHRGTEAFF

clone_size: -
v_call: TRBV4-1
j_call: TRBJ2-3
d_call: -
cdr3_nt: TGCGCCAGCAGCCTCGCGAGTGATACGCAGTATTTT
cdr3_aa: CASSLASDTQYF

clone_size: -
v_call: TRBV5-1
j_call: TRBJ1-2
d_call: TRBD1
cdr3_nt: TGCGCCAGCAGCGGGACAGGGTATGGCTACACCTTC
cdr3_aa: CASSGTGYGYTF

clone_size: -
v_call: TRBV7-9
j_call: TRBJ2-1
d_call: -
cdr3_nt: TGTGCCAGCAGAGCCAACAATGAGCAGTTCTTC
cdr3_aa: CASRANNEQFF

clone_size: -
v_call: TRBV5-6
j_call: TRBJ2-1
d_call: TRBD2
cdr3_nt: TGTGCCAGCAGCTTGGATCGCGGGGGGGCTGTTAAGGTGAATGAGCAGTTCTTC
cdr3_aa: CASSLDRGGAVKVNEQFF

clone_size: -
v_call: TRBV4-1
j_call: TRBJ2-1
d_call: TRBD1
cdr3_nt: TGCGCCAGCAGCCAATTACAGGGGTACGATGAGCAGTTCTTC
cdr3_aa: CASSQLQGYDEQFF

clone_size: -
v_call: TRBV5-6
j_call: TRBJ2-5
d_call: -
cdr3_nt: TGTGCCAGCAGCTATATCGCGAGCAGGGGCCAAGAGACCCAGTACTTC
cdr3_aa: CASSYIASRGQETQYF

clone_size: -
v_call: TRBV13
j_call: TRBJ1-3
d_call: -
cdr3_nt: TGTGCCAGCAGCTTAGAGGACTTTGGAAACACCATATATTTT
cdr3_aa: CASSLEDFGNTIYF

clone_size: -
v_call: TRBV4-3
j_call: TRBJ1-2
d_call: TRBD1
cdr3_nt: TGCGCCAGCAGCCAAGATTCCGGACAGGGGGGCTATGGCTACACCTTC
cdr3_aa: CASSQDSGQGGYGYTF

clone_size: -
v_call: TRBV5-4
j_call: TRBJ1-3
d_call: TRBD1
cdr3_nt: TGTGCCAGCAGCATGGGACAGGGGGGATTTGCTGGAAACACCATATATTTT
cdr3_aa: CASSMGQGGFAGNTIYF

clone_size: -
v_call: TRBV29-1
j_call: TRBJ1-1
d_call: TRBD1
cdr3_nt: TGCAGCGTTGCGGAGGGGGCAATTGAAGCTTTCTTT
cdr3_aa: CSVAEGAIEAFF

clone_size: few
v_call: TRBV14
j_call: TRBJ1-2
d_call: TRBD1
cdr3_nt: TGTGCCAGCAGCCAAAACAGGGGTGTCGACTATGGCTACACCTTC
cdr3_aa: CASSQNRGVDYGYTF

clone_size: -
v_call: TRBV2
j_call: TRBJ2-3
d_call: -
cdr3_nt: TGTGCCAGCACCCTCCTGAGGACAGCTAGCACAGATACGCAGTATTTT
cdr3_aa: CASTLLRTASTDTQYF

clone_size: once
v_call: TRBV7-2
j_call: TRBJ2-7
d_call: -
cdr3_nt: TGTGCCAGCAGCTTTTATAGGGACTGGAGCTCCTACGAGCAGTACTTC
cdr3_aa: CASSFYRDWSSYEQYF

clone_size: -
v_call: TRBV5-4
j_call: TRBJ2-2
d_call: TRBD1
cdr3_nt: TGTGCCAGCAGCACTCGGACAGGGGCGAACACCGGGGAGCTGTTTTTT
cdr3_aa: CASSTRTGANTGELFF

clone_size: -
v_call: TRBV2
j_call: TRBJ2-3
d_call: TRBD2
cdr3_nt: TGTGCCAGCAGTGAGGTCGGGCTAGCGGGAAACGAGCGCTATTTT
cdr3_aa: CASSEVGLAGNERYF

clone_size: -
v_call: TRBV18
j_call: TRBJ2-3
d_call: TRBD2
cdr3_nt: TGTGCCAGCTCACCAGGACTAGCGGTACACACAGATACGCAGTATTTT
cdr3_aa: CASSPGLAVHTDTQYF

clone_size: -
v_call: TRBV6-1
j_call: TRBJ1-2
d_call: -
cdr3_nt: TGTGCCACCCAGCGAGACAGGTTTGGCTACACCTTC
cdr3_aa: CATQRDRFGYTF

clone_size: -
v_call: TRBV4-3
j_call: TRBJ1-5
d_call: -
cdr3_nt: TGCGCCAGCAGCCAAGACAGGAATCAGCCCCAGCATTTT
cdr3_aa: CASSQDRNQPQHF

clone_size: -
v_call: TRBV5-1
j_call: TRBJ2-1
d_call: TRBD2
cdr3_nt: TGCGCCAGCAGCTTGGGAGCGGGGGGAGAGTATGAGCAGTTCTTC
cdr3_aa: CASSLGAGGEYEQFF

clone_size: -
v_call: TRBV9
j_call: TRBJ2-1
d_call: TRBD2
cdr3_nt: TGTGCCAGCAGCCCGGGACTAGCGGCTTACAATGAGCAGTTCTTC
cdr3_aa: CASSPGLAAYNEQFF

clone_size: -
v_call: TRBV5-1
j_call: TRBJ2-7
d_call: TRBD1
cdr3_nt: TGCACCAGCCGGGGTCAAGCCACGAGGGTCACAGGGGGCTACGAGCAGTACTTC
cdr3_aa: CTSRGQATRVTGGYEQYF

clone_size: few
v_call: TRBV10-3
j_call: TRBJ1-4
d_call: -
cdr3_nt: TGTGCCATCAGTGCCTTGGGAGACAATGAAAAACTGTTTTTT
cdr3_aa: CAISALGDNEKLFF

clone_size: -
v_call: TRBV6-1
j_call: TRBJ1-5
d_call: -
cdr3_nt: TGTGCCAGCAGTGATCTTAGCAATCAGCCCCAGCATTTT
cdr3_aa: CASSDLSNQPQHF

clone_size: -
v_call: TRBV2
j_call: TRBJ2-2
d_call: TRBD2
cdr3_nt: TGTGCCAGCAGAGAGAGCGGGGGAGGGACCGGGGAGCTGTTTTTT
cdr3_aa: CASRESGGGTGELFF

clone_size: few
v_call: TRBV5-1
j_call: TRBJ1-4
d_call: -
cdr3_nt: TGCGCCAGCAGCCTGGACAGCCATAATGAAAAACTGTTTTTT
cdr3_aa: CASSLDSHNEKLFF

clone_size: -
v_call: TRBV6-4
j_call: TRBJ1-2
d_call: TRBD1
cdr3_nt: TGTGCCAGCAGTGACTCAGGGGGCCATCCCTTTAACTATGGCTACACCTTC
cdr3_aa: CASSDSGGHPFNYGYTF

clone_size: few
v_call: TRBV25-1
j_call: TRBJ1-2
d_call: TRBD1
cdr3_nt: TGTGCCAGCAGAGGACAGGGGCGCGAAAACGGCTACACCTTC
cdr3_aa: CASRGQGRENGYTF

clone_size: few
v_call: TRBV5-1
j_call: TRBJ1-2
d_call: TRBD1
cdr3_nt: TGCGCCAGCAGCTTTACAGGGGGCGTCTATGGCTACACCTTC
cdr3_aa: CASSFTGGVYGYTF

clone_size: -
v_call: TRBV9
j_call: TRBJ1-2
d_call: -
cdr3_nt: TGTGCCAGCAGCGTAGAACAGTCTGCCGGCATCTATGGCTACACCTTC
cdr3_aa: CASSVEQSAGIYGYTF

clone_size: -
v_call: TRBV9
j_call: TRBJ2-1
d_call: TRBD2
cdr3_nt: TGTGCCAGCAGCGTAGTAACTAGCGGGGTCCCCTACAATGAGCAGTTCTTC
cdr3_aa: CASSVVTSGVPYNEQFF

clone_size: -
v_call: TRBV9
j_call: TRBJ1-4
d_call: -
cdr3_nt: TGTGCCAGCAGCGCTGGTTGGCGGAATGAAAAACTGTTTTTT
cdr3_aa: CASSAGWRNEKLFF

clone_size: -
v_call: TRBV11-2
j_call: TRBJ1-6
d_call: -
cdr3_nt: TGTGCCAGCAGCCCCACAGGGAGAGAAAGCCCCTATAATTCACCCCTCCACTTT
cdr3_aa: CASSPTGRESPYNSPLHF

clone_size: -
v_call: TRBV5-1
j_call: TRBJ1-1
d_call: -
cdr3_nt: TGCGCCAGCAGTTTAATGGGGGCTGAGGCTTTCTTT
cdr3_aa: CASSLMGAEAFF

clone_size: -
v_call: TRBV7-2
j_call: TRBJ1-6
d_call: -
cdr3_nt: TGTGCCAGCAGCTTAAATTCTCGGGGAGAGGGACCCCTCCACTTT
cdr3_aa: CASSLNSRGEGPLHF

clone_size: -
v_call: TRBV19
j_call: TRBJ1-1
d_call: TRBD1
cdr3_nt: TGTGCCAGTAGTATTTCTCCGGGACAGCAGTCAATGAACACTGAAGCTTTCTTT
cdr3_aa: CASSISPGQQSMNTEAFF

clone_size: -
v_call: TRBV5-1
j_call: TRBJ2-2
d_call: -
cdr3_nt: TGCGCCAGCAGCTTCAGGGGGGACACCGGGGAGCTGTTTTTT
cdr3_aa: CASSFRGDTGELFF

clone_size: -
v_call: TRBV9
j_call: TRBJ2-3
d_call: TRBD1
cdr3_nt: TGTGCCAGCAGCGGAGGACAGGGGGGAACAGATACGCAGTATTTT
cdr3_aa: CASSGGQGGTDTQYF

clone_size: -
v_call: TRBV7-2
j_call: TRBJ2-1
d_call: TRBD2
cdr3_nt: TGTGCCAGCAGCCAACTAGCGGGGGCTCTCCACTCCTACAATGAGCAGTTCTTC
cdr3_aa: CASSQLAGALHSYNEQFF

clone_size: few
v_call: TRBV5-4
j_call: TRBJ2-2
d_call: -
cdr3_nt: TGTGCCAGCAGCTTGTCAATCCCGAACACCGGGGAGCTGTTTTTT
cdr3_aa: CASSLSIPNTGELFF

clone_size: -
v_call: TRBV10-2
j_call: TRBJ1-2
d_call: TRBD1
cdr3_nt: TGCGCCAGCAGCCCCCAGGACAGGGCGAAATATGGCTACACCTTC
cdr3_aa: CASSPQDRAKYGYTF

clone_size: -
v_call: TRBV19
j_call: TRBJ2-3
d_call: TRBD1
cdr3_nt: TGTGCCAGTAGTATTCTGGGACAGGGCACAGATACGCAGTATTTT
cdr3_aa: CASSILGQGTDTQYF

clone_size: -
v_call: TRBV19
j_call: TRBJ2-7
d_call: TRBD2
cdr3_nt: TGTGCCATCCAGAGGACTAGCGGGGGGGTTTCCTACGAGCAGTACTTC
cdr3_aa: CAIQRTSGGVSYEQYF

clone_size: -
v_call: TRBV6-5
j_call: TRBJ2-2
d_call: -
cdr3_nt: TGTGCCAGCAGTTACTCGGGGAGATCCGGGGAGCTGTTTTTT
cdr3_aa: CASSYSGRSGELFF

clone_size: -
v_call: TRBV4-3
j_call: TRBJ2-5
d_call: -
cdr3_nt: TGCGCCAGCAGCCAAGAGTCGGGGTTAGGTGAGACCCAGTACTTC
cdr3_aa: CASSQESGLGETQYF

clone_size: -
v_call: TRBV4-2
j_call: TRBJ2-5
d_call: -
cdr3_nt: TGTGCCAGCAGCCCATTACAGGGATTAATGGAGACCCAGTACTTC
cdr3_aa: CASSPLQGLMETQYF

clone_size: -
v_call: TRBV19
j_call: TRBJ2-7
d_call: TRBD1
cdr3_nt: TGTGCCAGTAGTGTTAGGGGGCGTGGTGATTCCTACGAGCAGTACTTC
cdr3_aa: CASSVRGRGDSYEQYF

clone_size: -
v_call: TRBV7-9
j_call: TRBJ2-1
d_call: TRBD2
cdr3_nt: TGTTCCAGCAGCTTTCCCGGGACTAGCCTCAATGAGCAGTTCTTC
cdr3_aa: CSSSFPGTSLNEQFF

clone_size: -
v_call: TRBV5-4
j_call: TRBJ1-1
d_call: -
cdr3_nt: TGTGCCAGCAGCTCCCAGAATGTAAACACTGAAGCTTTCTTT
cdr3_aa: CASSSQNVNTEAFF

clone_size: -
v_call: TRBV4-1
j_call: TRBJ1-2
d_call: TRBD1
cdr3_nt: TGCGCCAGCAGCCTCAACGAAGACAGGGGGCACGGCTACACCTTC
cdr3_aa: CASSLNEDRGHGYTF